This record concerns one T cell receptor (beta chain) sequence. What it recognizes is unknown. Measured with immunoSEQ multiplex PCR; TCRdb has only the in-frame clones, and not every one. The sample lists tens of thousands of clones; about four fifths were seen once. V lost 3 bases and J 4 bases, leaving 4 bases between the germline ends. The CDR3 runs to 12 residues. CDR1 and CDR2 (germline): MNHNS, SASEGT. This specimen belongs to a study of T cell repertoires and HLA-DP antigens. At the level of the study: Pre-culture CD4+ samples used around 1,200 ng DNA versus around 220 ng for CD137+CD4+ sorts.

The chain links TRBV6-1 to TRBJ2-1; D remains ambiguous. The TCR originated in a man between 60 and 75 years old in good health and CMV-seronegative. Sequencing was performed on CD4+ T cells from PBMCs. The CDR3 spells CASSDHYNEQFF. The CDR3 region has the DNA TGTGCCAGCAGTGACCATTACAATGAGCAGTTCTTC.